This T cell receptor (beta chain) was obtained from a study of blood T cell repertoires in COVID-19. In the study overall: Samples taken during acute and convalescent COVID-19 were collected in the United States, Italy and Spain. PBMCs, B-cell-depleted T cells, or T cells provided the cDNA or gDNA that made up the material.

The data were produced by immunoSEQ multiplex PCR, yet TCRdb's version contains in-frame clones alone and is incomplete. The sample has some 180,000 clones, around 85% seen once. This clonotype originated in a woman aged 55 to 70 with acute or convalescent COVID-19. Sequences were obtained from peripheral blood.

The CDR3 nucleotides read TGTGCCAGCAGGTCGGATAGAATGAGGAGTGCTTTCTTT. This encodes CASRSDRMRSAFF. The gene calls are TRBV5-4 and TRBJ1-1; no definite D call. V was clipped by 5 bases and J by 11 bases, with 19 bases between them. Germline V lookup: CDR1 SGHNT, CDR2 YYREEE (reference sequence). This CDR3 contains 13 residues.